Here is one TCR beta chain with its context. These data come from a study of memory CD4+ T cells and cytomegalovirus serostatus. The sort gate was single viable CD3+CD4+CD8-CD45RO+ cells for memory CD4+ T cells. The germline gives CDR1 SGHRS, CDR2 YFSETQ. Trimming took 3 bases from V and 2 from J, leaving 6 bases between them. The CDR3 spans 13 residues. Here immunoSEQ multiplex PCR was the method, and the copy in TCRdb shows in-frame clones only, minus some. The sample consists of some 49,000 clones, roughly 80% of them appearing once. The origin of this receptor is an adult in good health and CMV-seronegative. The gene calls are TRBV5-1 and TRBJ2-1; D ambiguous. The sample was memory CD4+ T cells from blood. CDR3 loop: CASSSGPYNEQFF. The CDR3 nucleotides read TGCGCCAGCAGCTCCGGACCCTACAATGAGCAGTTCTTC. Full variable domain (rest looked up from reference TRBV5-1 and TRBJ2-1): KAGVTQTPRYLIKTRGQQVTLSCSPISGHRSVSWYQQTPGQGLQFLFEYFSETQRNKGNFPGRFSGRQFSNSRSEMNVSTLELGDSALYLCASSSGPYNEQFFGPGTRLTVL.